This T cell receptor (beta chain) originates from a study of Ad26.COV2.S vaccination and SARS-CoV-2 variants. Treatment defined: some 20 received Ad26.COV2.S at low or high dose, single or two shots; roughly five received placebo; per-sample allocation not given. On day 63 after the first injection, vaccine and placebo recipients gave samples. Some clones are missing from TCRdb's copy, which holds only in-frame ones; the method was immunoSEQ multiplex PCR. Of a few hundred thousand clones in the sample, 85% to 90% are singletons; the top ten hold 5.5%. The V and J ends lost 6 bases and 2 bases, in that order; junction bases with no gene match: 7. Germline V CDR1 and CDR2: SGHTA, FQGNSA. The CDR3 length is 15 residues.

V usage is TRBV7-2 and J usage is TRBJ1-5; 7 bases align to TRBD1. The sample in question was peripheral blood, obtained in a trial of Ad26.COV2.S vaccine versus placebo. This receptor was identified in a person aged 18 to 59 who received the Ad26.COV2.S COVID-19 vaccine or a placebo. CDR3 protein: CASRRQGGGNQPQHF. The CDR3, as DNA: TGTGCCAGCAGGCGACAGGGTGGTGGCAATCAGCCCCAGCATTTT.